Listed below are T cell receptor beta chains from one sample, sequenced in a study of blood T cell repertoires in COVID-19. Sequencing was performed with immunoSEQ multiplex PCR; in TCRdb, only in-frame clones are kept and a portion is missing. The repertoire holds a few hundred thousand clones, with 85% as singletons. The specimen sequenced was peripheral blood. The receptor set was obtained from a woman between 18 and 29 years old with acute or convalescent COVID-19. Each CDR3 is given with its conserved first and last residue. D genes are given only for firm matches.

V gene: TRBV6-5; D gene: -; J gene: TRBJ1-2; CDR3 protein: CASRPPANYGYTF; CDR3 DNA: TGTGCCAGCAGACCACCTGCGAACTATGGCTACACCTTC
V gene: TRBV9; D gene: -; J gene: TRBJ1-1; CDR3 protein: CASTLDGVGGTEAFF; CDR3 DNA: TGTGCCAGCACCCTCGATGGGGTCGGGGGCACTGAAGCTTTCTTT
V gene: TRBV5-6; D gene: -; J gene: TRBJ1-4; CDR3 protein: CASSRGATNEKLFF; CDR3 DNA: TGTGCCAGCAGCCGCGGGGCAACTAATGAAAAACTGTTTTTT
V gene: TRBV3-1/TRBV3-2; D gene: -; J gene: TRBJ2-1; CDR3 protein: CASSPTLGGHEQFF; CDR3 DNA: TGTGCCAGCAGCCCTACCCTAGGGGGACATGAGCAGTTCTTC
V gene: TRBV28; D gene: -; J gene: TRBJ1-1; CDR3 protein: CATFPGADEAFF; CDR3 DNA: TGTGCCACCTTCCCAGGGGCGGATGAAGCTTTCTTT
V gene: TRBV7-2; D gene: -; J gene: TRBJ1-1; CDR3 protein: CASRGGSDLVGTEAFF; CDR3 DNA: TGTGCCAGCCGTGGGGGGAGCGATTTGGTTGGCACTGAAGCTTTCTTT
V gene: TRBV14; D gene: -; J gene: TRBJ1-2; CDR3 protein: CASSEENRAGYYGYTF; CDR3 DNA: TGTGCCAGCAGCGAAGAAAACAGGGCTGGGTACTATGGCTACACCTTC
V gene: TRBV13; D gene: -; J gene: TRBJ2-1; CDR3 protein: CASSLLSVNEQFF; CDR3 DNA: TGTGCCAGCAGCCTTCTTAGCGTGAATGAGCAGTTCTTC
V gene: TRBV7-9; D gene: -; J gene: TRBJ1-6; CDR3 protein: CASSLAQGLAYNSPLHF; CDR3 DNA: TGTGCCAGCAGCTTAGCGCAGGGGCTGGCCTATAATTCACCCCTCCACTTT
V gene: TRBV18; D gene: -; J gene: TRBJ2-7; CDR3 protein: CASATGTSSYEQYF; CDR3 DNA: TGTGCCAGCGCAACAGGGACCAGCTCCTACGAGCAGTACTTC